The 17 T cell receptor beta chains below were found in one sample sequenced in a study of T cells in localized non-small cell lung cancer. Clones were sequenced by immunoSEQ multiplex PCR, and TCRdb holds only the in-frame ones, with some missing. The data show tens of thousands of clones, approximately 80% seen once. The source material was PBMCs, sampled before any cancer treatment. The origin of the receptors is a man between 35 and 75 years old with stage II lung adenocarcinoma.

Points on this clone: At one of its ends the junction is not consistent with the germline gene, which may arise from a read error. This same CDR3 is encoded by further DNA sequences in the sample. The chain employs TRBV13 and TRBJ1-2; 11 bases match TRBD1. This CDR3 is 15 amino acids long. Germline CDR1 PRHDT, CDR2 FYEKMQ (reference sequence). CDR3 protein: CASSLGQGAKDGYTF. The CDR3 DNA is TGTGCCAGCAGCCTAGGACAGGGGGCGAAAGACGGCTACACCTTC.

The table lists this clone with a few counts. J is TRBJ2-1 and V is TRBV7-6; D is undetermined. V lost 1 base and J 6 bases, leaving 19 bases between the germline ends. Per germline, CDR1 SGHVS and CDR2 FNYEAQ. This CDR3 is built from 17 residues. CDR3 sequence reads: CASSLVPAIGRINEQFF. CDR3 in DNA: TGTGCCAGCAGCTTAGTCCCCGCGATAGGTCGTATCAATGAGCAGTTCTTC. Filled out from reference TRBV7-6 and TRBJ2-1, the complete variable domain reads GAGVSQSPRYKVTKRGQDVALRCDPISGHVSLYWYRQALGQGPEFLTYFNYEAQQDKSGLPNDRFSAERPEGSISTLTIQRTEQRDSAMYRCASSLVPAIGRINEQFFGPGTRLTVL.

V usage is TRBV9 and J usage is TRBJ1-1; D might be TRBD1 (6 bases). Germline-derived CDR1 and CDR2 are SGDLS and YYNGEE. The length of the CDR3 is 15 residues. The V and J ends lost 4 bases and 0 bases respectively, with 13 bases between them. CDR3 DNA sequence: TGTGCCAGCAGCCTTACAGGGCGGATGAACACTGAAGCTTTCTTT. Its translation is CASSLTGRMNTEAFF.

CDR3 in amino acids: CASSEARGWELFF. The CDR3 coding sequence is TGTGCCAGCAGTGAAGCGAGGGGTTGGGAGCTGTTTTTT. The chain recombines TRBV6-1 with TRBJ2-2; D possibly uses TRBD1 or TRBD2 (5 bases each). Germline V CDR1 and CDR2: MNHNS, SASEGT. The length of the CDR3 is 13 residues. V was pared by 0 bases and J by 9 bases, with 8 bases between.

This clone has a handful of counts. The chain is built from TRBV15 and TRBJ1-5, with 8 bases fitting TRBD1. Per the germline V gene, CDR1 is LNHNV and CDR2 is YYDKDF (reference sequence). The CDR3 length is 17 residues. Germline trimming cut 1 base from V and 1 base from J; bases unmatched to any gene: 6. CDR3 sequence: CATSRAQGARSNQPQHF. CDR3 DNA sequence: TGTGCCACCAGCAGAGCTCAGGGGGCGAGGAGCAATCAGCCCCAGCATTTT.

J is TRBJ1-2 and V is TRBV5-4; TRBD1 is a possible D gene (5 bases). Trimming stripped 4 bases from V and 6 bases from J, with 16 bases between. CDR1 SGHNT and CDR2 YYREEE come from the germline V gene (reference sequence). The CDR3 has 14 residues. CDR3 in amino acids: CASSRRVGADGYTF. As DNA, the CDR3 is TGTGCCAGCAGCAGGAGGGTTGGGGCTGATGGCTACACCTTC.

This chain connects TRBV11-1 to TRBJ2-7; 7 bases are a match to TRBD2. CDR1 and CDR2 (germline): SGHAT, FQDESV (reference sequence). The CDR3 totals 14 residues. Unmatched junction bases numbered 6, after V lost 3 bases and J lost 4 bases. CDR3 residues: CASSFGGNSYEQYF. For the CDR3, the DNA is TGTGCCAGCAGCTTCGGGGGGAACTCTTACGAGCAGTACTTC.

This clone has a single count. The chain carries TRBV15 and TRBJ1-1; weak D call: TRBD1 (5 bases). This CDR3 contains 15 residues. Germline V lookup: CDR1 LNHNV, CDR2 YYDKDF (reference sequence). The V end was cut by 1 base, the J end by 0 bases, with 9 bases between. CDR3 region: CATSRGRQMNTEAFF. As DNA, the CDR3 is TGTGCCACCAGCAGAGGCCGACAGATGAACACTGAAGCTTTCTTT.

The rearrangement links TRBV7-9 to TRBJ2-7, with 8 bases fitting TRBD1. Germline V gene sequence: CDR1 SEHNR, CDR2 FQNEAQ (reference sequence). The ends lost 0 bases at V and 4 bases at J; junction bases unmatched: 8. This CDR3 is 16 amino acids long. DNA of the CDR3: TGTGCCAGCAGCTTAGCCCTTACAGGGGGTAAATACGAGCAGTACTTC. Residues: CASSLALTGGKYEQYF. The full variable domain, rest sourced from reference TRBV7-9 and TRBJ2-7, is DTGVSQNPRHKITKRGQNVTFRCDPISEHNRLYWYRQTLGQGPEFLTYFQNEAQLEKSRLLSDRFSAERPKGSFSTLEIQRTEQGDSAMYLCASSLALTGGKYEQYFGPGTRLTVT.

This chain connects TRBV5-1 to TRBJ2-1, with a possible D match to TRBD2 (5 bases). Trimming removed 2 bases at V and 5 bases at J, with 14 bases between. The CDR3 totals 15 residues. Germline V CDR1 and CDR2: SGHRS, YFSETQ. The CDR3 is CASSLATTRNNEQFF. CDR3 nucleotides: TGCGCCAGCAGCTTAGCTACAACTAGAAACAATGAGCAGTTCTTC.

The chain uses TRBV28 and TRBJ2-3; 12 bases line up with TRBD2. CDR1 is MDHEN and CDR2 is SYDVKM in the germline V gene. The CDR3 spans 19 residues. With V trimmed by 5 bases and J by 2 bases, 14 bases remained unmatched. The CDR3 spells CASSDPMLAGGTSTDTQYF. The CDR3 DNA reads TGTGCCAGCAGTGACCCGATGCTAGCGGGGGGGACCTCCACAGATACGCAGTATTTT.

This chain uses TRBV27 with TRBJ2-2, with D perhaps given as TRBD1 or TRBD2 (5 bases each). The V end was cut by 7 bases, the J end by 2 bases, with 17 bases between. Germline V gene sequence: CDR1 MNHEY, CDR2 SMNVEV (reference sequence). CDR3 length: 16 residues. CDR3 DNA sequence: TGTGCCAGCACTCTAAGGGGCAGGGACAACACCGGGGAGCTGTTTTTT. Its translation: CASTLRGRDNTGELFF.

The chain couples TRBV28 to TRBJ2-5, with D perhaps TRBD1 (6 bases). The last part of the DNA fits TRBJ2-7 better; the J call may be wrong. The CDR3 is 14 residues long. CDR1 is MDHEN and CDR2 is SYDVKM in the germline V gene. Written as DNA, the CDR3 is TGTGCCAGCAGTTTATGGCAGGGGTCAAACGAGCAGTACTTC. Protein sequence: CASSLWQGSNEQYF.

The genes are TRBV10-3 and TRBJ1-1, with D uncertain. CDR3 size: 11 residues. Between the trimmed V and J ends, which lost 3 bases and 7 bases, there was a span of 6 bases. In germline, CDR1 is ENHRY, CDR2 SYGVKD. CDR3 amino acids: CAISDSGEAFF. In DNA, the CDR3 is TGTGCCATCAGTGATTCAGGTGAAGCTTTCTTT.

Only a few counts were recorded for this clone. The genes are TRBV6-5 and TRBJ1-4; D uncertain. CDR3 length: 12 amino acids. CDR1 and CDR2 from the germline V gene are MNHEY and SVGAGI. The V end lost 5 bases, the J end lost 8 bases, and 9 bases lay between the germline ends. As DNA, the CDR3 is TGTGCCAGCAGTCCAGACGAGGAAAAACTGTTTTTT. It yields the protein CASSPDEEKLFF.

The rearrangement links TRBV7-6 to TRBJ1-1, with 7 bases aligning to TRBD1. In germline, CDR1 is SGHVS, CDR2 FNYEAQ. This CDR3 contains 15 residues. J was trimmed by 0 bases and V by 5 bases; bases with no gene match: 6. The CDR3 DNA reads as TGTGCCAGCAGCCCAGGGGGGGGGCTGAACACTGAAGCTTTCTTT. It specifies CASSPGGGLNTEAFF.

The chain has TRBV9 and TRBJ1-4; D is unresolved. The CDR3 is made up of 13 amino acids. CDR1 SGDLS and CDR2 YYNGEE come from the germline V gene. Trimming removed 4 bases from V and 4 bases from J, with 8 bases in between. The CDR3 DNA reads as TGTGCCAGCAGCCAGGCCGGTAATGAAAAACTGTTTTTT. Protein: CASSQAGNEKLFF.